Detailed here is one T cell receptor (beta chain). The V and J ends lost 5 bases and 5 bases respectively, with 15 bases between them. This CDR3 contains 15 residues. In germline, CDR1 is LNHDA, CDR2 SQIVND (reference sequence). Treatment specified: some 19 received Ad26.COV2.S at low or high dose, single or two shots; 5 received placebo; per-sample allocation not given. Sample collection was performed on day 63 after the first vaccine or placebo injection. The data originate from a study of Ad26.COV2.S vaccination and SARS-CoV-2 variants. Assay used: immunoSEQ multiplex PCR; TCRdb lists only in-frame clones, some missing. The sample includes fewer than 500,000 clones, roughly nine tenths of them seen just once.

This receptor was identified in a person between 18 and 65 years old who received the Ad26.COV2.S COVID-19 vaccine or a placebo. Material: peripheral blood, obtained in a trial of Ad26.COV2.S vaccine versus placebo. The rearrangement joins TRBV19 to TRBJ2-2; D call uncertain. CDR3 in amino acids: CASSSPSAVTGELFF. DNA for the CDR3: TGTGCCAGTAGTTCCCCGAGCGCGGTAACCGGGGAGCTGTTTTTT. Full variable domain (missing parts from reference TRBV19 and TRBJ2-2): DGGITQSPKYLFRKEGQNVTLSCEQNLNHDAMYWYRQDPGQGLRLIYYSQIVNDFQKGDIAEGYSVSREKKESFPLTVTSAQKNPTAFYLCASSSPSAVTGELFFGEGSRLTVL.